This TCR beta chain was documented in a study of OX40 agonist ivuxolimab in advanced cancers. Background on the study: Patients with hepatocellular carcinoma, melanoma, renal cell or head and neck cancer made up the dose-escalation patients. The dose-escalation cohort was roughly 83% male, with a mean age of 60 years, ranging roughly 23 to 90. Partial responses were achieved by three patients: one hepatocellular carcinoma, two cutaneous melanoma.

The CDR3 is 14 amino acids. From germline, CDR1 is MNHEY and CDR2 SMNVEV (reference sequence). V gave up 5 bases and J gave up 3 bases; unmatched junction bases: 4. Excluded were patients having autoimmune disease history or systemic immunosuppression. TCRdb's table, derived via immunoSEQ multiplex PCR, lists solely in-frame clones and lacks some. This sample has fewer than 90,000 clones, with around 90% found just once. The material was CD4+ or CD8+ T cells sorted from blood, obtained in a trial of the OX40 agonist ivuxolimab. This sequence joins TRBV27 and TRBJ2-1; 7 bases fit TRBD2. This receptor was taken from an adult with an advanced solid tumor such as melanoma, head and neck, liver or kidney cancer. CDR3: CASSVTSSYNEQFF. The DNA of the CDR3 is TGTGCCAGCAGTGTGACTAGCAGCTACAATGAGCAGTTCTTC.